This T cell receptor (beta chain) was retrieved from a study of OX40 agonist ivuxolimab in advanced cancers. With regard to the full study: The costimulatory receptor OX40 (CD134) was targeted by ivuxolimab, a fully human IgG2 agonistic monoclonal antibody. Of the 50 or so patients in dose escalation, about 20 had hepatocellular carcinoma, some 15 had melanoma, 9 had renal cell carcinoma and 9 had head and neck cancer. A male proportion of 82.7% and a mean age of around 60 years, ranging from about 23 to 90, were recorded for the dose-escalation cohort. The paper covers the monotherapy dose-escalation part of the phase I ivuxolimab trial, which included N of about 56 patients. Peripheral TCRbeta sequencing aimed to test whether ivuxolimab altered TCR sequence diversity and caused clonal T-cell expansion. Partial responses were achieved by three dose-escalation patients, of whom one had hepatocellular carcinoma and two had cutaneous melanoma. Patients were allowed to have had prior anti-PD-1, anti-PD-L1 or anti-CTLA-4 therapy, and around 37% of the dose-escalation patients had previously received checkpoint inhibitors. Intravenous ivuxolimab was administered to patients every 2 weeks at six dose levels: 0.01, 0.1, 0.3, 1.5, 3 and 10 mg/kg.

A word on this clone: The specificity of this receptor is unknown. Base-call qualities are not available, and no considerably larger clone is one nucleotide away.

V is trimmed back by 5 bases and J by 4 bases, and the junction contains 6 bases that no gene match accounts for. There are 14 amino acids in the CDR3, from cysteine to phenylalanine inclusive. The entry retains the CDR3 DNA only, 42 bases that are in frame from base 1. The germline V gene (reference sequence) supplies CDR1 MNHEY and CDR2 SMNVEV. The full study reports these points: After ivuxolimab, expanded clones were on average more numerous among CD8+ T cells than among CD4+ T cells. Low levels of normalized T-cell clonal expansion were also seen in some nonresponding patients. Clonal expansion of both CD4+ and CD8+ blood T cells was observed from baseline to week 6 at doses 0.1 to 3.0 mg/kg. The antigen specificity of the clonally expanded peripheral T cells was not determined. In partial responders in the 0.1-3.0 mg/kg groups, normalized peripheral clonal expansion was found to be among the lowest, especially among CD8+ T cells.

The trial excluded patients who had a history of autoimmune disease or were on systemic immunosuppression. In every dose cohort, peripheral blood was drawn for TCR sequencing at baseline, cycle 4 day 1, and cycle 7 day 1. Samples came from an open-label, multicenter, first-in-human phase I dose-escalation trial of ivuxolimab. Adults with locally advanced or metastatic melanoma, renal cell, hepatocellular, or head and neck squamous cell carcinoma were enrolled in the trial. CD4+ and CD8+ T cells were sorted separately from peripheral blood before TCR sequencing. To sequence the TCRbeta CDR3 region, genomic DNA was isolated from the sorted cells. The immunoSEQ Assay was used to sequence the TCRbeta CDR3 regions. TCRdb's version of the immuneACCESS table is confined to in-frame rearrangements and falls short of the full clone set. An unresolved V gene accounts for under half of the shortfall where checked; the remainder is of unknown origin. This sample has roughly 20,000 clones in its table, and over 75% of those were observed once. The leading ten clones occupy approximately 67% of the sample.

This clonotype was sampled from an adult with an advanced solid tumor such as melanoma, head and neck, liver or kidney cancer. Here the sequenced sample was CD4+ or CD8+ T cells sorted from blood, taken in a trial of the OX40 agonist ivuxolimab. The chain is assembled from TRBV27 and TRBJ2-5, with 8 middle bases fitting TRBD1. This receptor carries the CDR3 CASSAQGAGETQYF. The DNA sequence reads TGTGCCAGCAGTGCTCAGGGGGCAGGAGAGACCCAGTACTTC.